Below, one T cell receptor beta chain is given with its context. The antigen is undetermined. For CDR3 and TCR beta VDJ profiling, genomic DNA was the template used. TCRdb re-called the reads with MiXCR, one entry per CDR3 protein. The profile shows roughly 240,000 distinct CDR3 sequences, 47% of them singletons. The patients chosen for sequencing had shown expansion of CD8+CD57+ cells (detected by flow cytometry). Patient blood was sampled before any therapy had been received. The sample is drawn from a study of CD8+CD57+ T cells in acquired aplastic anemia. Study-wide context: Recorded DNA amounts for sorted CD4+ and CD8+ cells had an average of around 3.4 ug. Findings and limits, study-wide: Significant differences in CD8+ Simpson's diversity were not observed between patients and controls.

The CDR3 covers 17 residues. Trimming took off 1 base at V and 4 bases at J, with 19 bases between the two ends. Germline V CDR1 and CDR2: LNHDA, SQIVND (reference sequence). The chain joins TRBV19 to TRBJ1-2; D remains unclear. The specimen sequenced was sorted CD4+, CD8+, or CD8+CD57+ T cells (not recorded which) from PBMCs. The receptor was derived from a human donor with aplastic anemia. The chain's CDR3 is CASSIVRPTLGGYGYTF. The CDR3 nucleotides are TGTGCCAGTAGTATAGTACGACCCACTTTGGGCGGCTATGGCTACACCTTC. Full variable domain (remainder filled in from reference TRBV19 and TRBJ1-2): DGGITQSPKYLFRKEGQNVTLSCEQNLNHDAMYWYRQDPGQGLRLIYYSQIVNDFQKGDIAEGYSVSREKKESFPLTVTSAQKNPTAFYLCASSIVRPTLGGYGYTFGSGTRLTVV.